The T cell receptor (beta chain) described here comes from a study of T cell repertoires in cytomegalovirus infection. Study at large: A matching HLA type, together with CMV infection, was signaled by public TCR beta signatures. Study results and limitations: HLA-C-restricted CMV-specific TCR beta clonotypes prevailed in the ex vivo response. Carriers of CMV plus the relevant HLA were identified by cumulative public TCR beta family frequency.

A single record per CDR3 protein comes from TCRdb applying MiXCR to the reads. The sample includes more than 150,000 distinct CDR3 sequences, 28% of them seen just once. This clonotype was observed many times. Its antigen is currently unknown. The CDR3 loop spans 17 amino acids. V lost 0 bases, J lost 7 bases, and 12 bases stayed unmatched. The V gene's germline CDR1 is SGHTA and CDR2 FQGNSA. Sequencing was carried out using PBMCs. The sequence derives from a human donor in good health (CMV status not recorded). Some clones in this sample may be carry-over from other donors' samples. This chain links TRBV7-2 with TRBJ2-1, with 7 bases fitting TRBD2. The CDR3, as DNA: TGTGCCAGCAGCTTAGCGGTTTTATCGGGGGGTTGGAATGAGCAGTTCTTC. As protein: CASSLAVLSGGWNEQFF. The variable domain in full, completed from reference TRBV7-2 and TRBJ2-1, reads GAGVSQSPSNKVTEKGKDVELRCDPISGHTALYWYRQSLGQGLEFLIYFQGNSAPDKSGLPSDRFSAERTGGSVSTLTIQRTQQEDSAVYLCASSLAVLSGGWNEQFFGPGTRLTVL.